These T cell receptor beta chains were read from a single sample in a study of shared clonotypes between healthy human individuals. This table comes from immunoSEQ multiplex PCR, and its TCRdb copy is limited to in-frame clones, with some not included. The sample comprises about 2,100,000 clones, under 95% of which are singletons, and around 1.7% rests with the top ten. The sequenced sample consisted of naive CD8+ T cells from PBMCs. Receptors were obtained from a man younger than 30 in good health. Some clones in this sample may be carry-over from other donors' samples. The CDR3 runs from the conserved cysteine through the conserved F or W. The D gene is left open where the match is weak. Expanded clones are given a class, and other clones once, few, many or no size at all.

abundance	v_gene	j_gene	d_gene	CDR3nt	CDR3aa
.	TRBV5-6	TRBJ2-7	TRBD1	TGTGCCAGCAGCCCGGGACAGCCCTACGAGCAGTACTTC	CASSPGQPYEQYF
.	TRBV27	TRBJ2-1	.	TGTGCCAGCAGTTTATATCTGGCTAGCTCAGGCTCCTACAATGAGCAGTTCTTC	CASSLYLASSGSYNEQFF
.	TRBV6-1	TRBJ2-2	.	TGTGCCAGCAGTAAACAAATACCCACCGGGGAGCTGTTTTTT	CASSKQIPTGELFF
.	TRBV5-1	TRBJ2-7	.	TGCGCCAGCAGCTTGGCCCTGCAGGGTCATTACGAGCAGTACTTC	CASSLALQGHYEQYF
.	TRBV15	TRBJ1-5	.	TGTGCCACCAGCAGAGATCGAGTCGAACAGCCCCAGCATTTT	CATSRDRVEQPQHF
few	TRBV18	TRBJ1-1	.	TGTGCCAGCTCAGGCCGGCCACGCGAGGGCACTGAAGCTTTCTTT	CASSGRPREGTEAFF
.	TRBV20-1	TRBJ2-7	.	TGCAGTGCCGTCGCGGCTCACGAGCAGTACTTC	CSAVAAHEQYF
few	TRBV28	TRBJ1-1	.	TGTGCCAGCAGTTCAACGGGGAACACTGAAGCTTTCTTT	CASSSTGNTEAFF
.	TRBV9	TRBJ2-1	.	TGTGCCAGCAGCCCTGAACGATCTCAGCCGAGGGAGCAGTTCTTC	CASSPERSQPREQFF
.	TRBV18	TRBJ2-2	.	TGTGCCAGCTCACCTTTCATGGGGGCGGTCGGATCCACCGGGGAGCTGTTTTTT	CASSPFMGAVGSTGELFF
.	TRBV30	TRBJ2-7	TRBD2	TGTGCCTGGGGTTTTAGCGGGGGATACGAGCAGTACTTC	CAWGFSGGYEQYF
.	TRBV7-9	TRBJ1-1	.	TGTGCCAGCACCCACTCGCTGGCGAACACTGAAGCTTTCTTT	CASTHSLANTEAFF
.	TRBV4-2	TRBJ1-3	.	TGTGCCAGCAGCCAAGATGGGCCAAGGCCCTCTGGAAACACCATATATTTT	CASSQDGPRPSGNTIYF
.	TRBV5-8	TRBJ2-7	TRBD1	TGTGCCAGCAGCCACCGGACAGGTCTCTCCTACGAGCAGTACTTC	CASSHRTGLSYEQYF
.	TRBV5-1	TRBJ2-7	TRBD1	TGCGCCAGCAGCTTGGCCCTCGGGCAGGGGGCCTACGAGCAGTACTTC	CASSLALGQGAYEQYF
.	TRBV27	TRBJ2-7	.	TGTGCCAGCAGTTTCTCGCCCGTCCACGAGCAGTACTTC	CASSFSPVHEQYF
.	TRBV9	TRBJ2-7	TRBD2	TGTGCCAGCAGCGTCGGGACTAGCGGCTACGAGCAGTACTTC	CASSVGTSGYEQYF
.	TRBV27	TRBJ2-7	.	TGTGCCAGCAGTTTATTAGTCAGCTCCTACGAGCAGTACTTC	CASSLLVSSYEQYF
.	TRBV7-9	TRBJ2-1	.	TGTGCCAGCAGCTCCCTCAACAATGAGCAGTTCTTC	CASSSLNNEQFF
.	TRBV6-6	TRBJ1-2	.	TGTGCCAGCAGTCTACTCGGAGTGATGACTATGGGTGGCTACACCTTC	CASSLLGVMTMGGYTF
.	TRBV4-3	TRBJ1-2	TRBD1	TGCGCCAGCAGCCAAGACCCGACAGGGGATTATGGCTACACCTTC	CASSQDPTGDYGYTF
.	TRBV4-1	TRBJ2-7	.	TGCGCCAGCACCATGGGGCAGGGAGGCGAGCAGTACTTC	CASTMGQGGEQYF
.	TRBV30	TRBJ1-4	.	TGTGCCTGGAGTGTAAGTCTGGACATTGAAAAACTGTTTTTT	CAWSVSLDIEKLFF
once	TRBV2	TRBJ2-7	TRBD2	TGTGCCAGCAGTGAACTAGCGGGAGCTTTAACCTACGAGCAGTACTTC	CASSELAGALTYEQYF
.	TRBV7-2	TRBJ1-2	.	TGTGCCAGCAGCTTAGCGAGGGACCTCTATGGCTACACCTTC	CASSLARDLYGYTF
.	TRBV15	TRBJ1-5	.	TGTGCCACCTCCTGGACAGACGATCAGCCCCAGCATTTT	CATSWTDDQPQHF
.	TRBV9	TRBJ2-6	.	TGTGCCAGCAGCGTAGGGGTAGTCTCTGGGGCCAACGTCCTGACTTTC	CASSVGVVSGANVLTF
.	TRBV19	TRBJ2-1	.	TGTGCCAGTAGTATAGGGGTAGCGTCATCCTACAATGAGCAGTTCTTC	CASSIGVASSYNEQFF
.	TRBV19	TRBJ2-7	TRBD2	TGTGCCAGTAGTATAGATCGGAGGACTAGCGCCGAAAACGAGCAGTACTTC	CASSIDRRTSAENEQYF
.	TRBV6-5	TRBJ1-1	TRBD1	TGTGCCAGCAGTCCAGACAGGGGAGGTGGCACTGAAGCTTTCTTT	CASSPDRGGGTEAFF
.	TRBV10-3	TRBJ2-1	.	TGTGCCATCAGTGAGTCGGTTACGTCCTACAATGAGCAGTTCTTC	CAISESVTSYNEQFF
few	TRBV9	TRBJ2-5	.	TGTGCCAGCAGCACCTTAGGGACCCAGTACTTC	CASSTLGTQYF
.	TRBV5-6	TRBJ1-3	.	TGTGCCAGCAGCTTGGCCTCTGGTGGAAACACCATATATTTT	CASSLASGGNTIYF
few	TRBV4-2	TRBJ1-1	.	TGTGCCAGCAGCCAAGAGGGTGCAGAGAACACTGAAGCTTTCTTT	CASSQEGAENTEAFF
.	TRBV28	TRBJ2-5	.	TGTGCCAGCAACGTGCAGTCGGAGACCCAGTACTTC	CASNVQSETQYF
.	TRBV27	TRBJ2-7	.	TGTGCCAGCAGTTTTGGCGTCTCCCTCTCCTACGAGCAGTACTTC	CASSFGVSLSYEQYF
.	TRBV7-9	TRBJ2-3	.	TGTGCCAGCAGACCGGGATTCCTACGGGATACGCAGTATTTT	CASRPGFLRDTQYF
.	TRBV11-2	TRBJ2-7	TRBD2	TGTGCCAGCAGCTTCTATTCGGGGGGGGACGAGCAGTACTTC	CASSFYSGGDEQYF
.	TRBV4-1	TRBJ1-2	.	TGCGCCAGCAGCCAACCGCAAACCTCAGATACTAACTATGGCTACACCTTC	CASSQPQTSDTNYGYTF
.	TRBV7-9	TRBJ1-1	TRBD1	TGTGCCAGCAGCACGGGACAGGGGTGGTTAAACACTGAAGCTTTCTTT	CASSTGQGWLNTEAFF